Presented here are 21 T cell receptor beta chains from one specimen sequenced in a study of blood T cell repertoires in COVID-19. Sequenced by immunoSEQ multiplex PCR; TCRdb stores in-frame clones only, minus some. This table has around 77,000 clones, around 80% appearing once. The sequencing sample was made of peripheral blood. These receptors came from a human donor in a cohort sampled during active COVID-19.

This chain connects TRBV11-2 to TRBJ2-1; a possible D gene is TRBD1 (6 bases). This CDR3 is built from 14 residues. The germline gives CDR1 SGHAT, CDR2 FQNNGV. Between the trimmed V and J ends, which lost 2 bases and 7 bases, there was a span of 12 bases. The CDR3 region is CASSLLTGQNEQFF. The CDR3, as DNA: TGTGCCAGCAGCTTACTAACCGGACAGAATGAGCAGTTCTTC.

The chain carries TRBV6-6 and TRBJ2-5; 7 bases map to TRBD2. CDR3 size: 15 residues. The germline V gene has CDR1 MNHNY and CDR2 SVGAGI (reference sequence). The J segment lost 5 bases and the V segment lost 4 bases, leaving 10 bases of the junction unmatched. The CDR3 spells CASSSRGVSGETQYF. CDR3 in DNA: TGTGCCAGCAGTTCCCGGGGGGTTTCGGGGGAGACCCAGTACTTC.

About this clone itself: The same CDR3 can be traced to other DNA sequences in this sample. The chain is built from TRBV2 and TRBJ1-1; D not certain. CDR1 is SNHLY and CDR2 is FYNNEI in the germline V gene. Trimming took 4 bases from V and 7 from J, leaving 7 bases between them. The CDR3 totals 11 residues. The CDR3 here is CASSVAGEAFF. CDR3 nucleotide sequence: TGTGCCAGCAGTGTGGCAGGTGAAGCTTTCTTT.

A note on this clone: Other DNA sequences from this sample encode an identical CDR3 as well. The chain links TRBV15 to TRBJ2-1, with a tentative D call TRBD2 (6 bases). The CDR3 is 15 residues long. Deletions cut 5 bases from V and 3 bases from J, with 14 bases between. The germline V gene has CDR1 LNHNV and CDR2 YYDKDF (reference sequence). CDR3: CATSPLLGGYNEQFF. DNA of the CDR3: TGTGCCACCAGCCCCTTATTGGGGGGCTACAATGAGCAGTTCTTC. The full variable domain, with the rest looked up from reference TRBV15 and TRBJ2-1, is DAMVIQNPRYQVTQFGKPVTLSCSQTLNHNVMYWYQQKSSQAPKLLFHYYDKDFNNEADTPDNFQSRRPNTSFCFLDIRSPGLGDTAMYLCATSPLLGGYNEQFFGPGTRLTVL.

This chain joins TRBV30 and TRBJ2-7; D unresolved. The CDR3 totals 13 residues. Germline V lookup: CDR1 GTSNPN, CDR2 SVGIG (reference sequence). Trimming left V 5 bases short and J 0 bases short, with 11 bases between. CDR3 nucleotide sequence: TGTGCCTGGCTGAGGCGCAGCTCCTACGAGCAGTACTTC. It is translated as CAWLRRSSYEQYF.

The chain is built from TRBV11-1 and TRBJ1-6; D gene uncertain. CDR3 length equals 13 residues. Germline values: CDR1 SGHAT, CDR2 FQDESV (reference sequence). V was cut by 8 bases and J by 8 bases, with 13 bases left in between. In nucleotides, the CDR3 is TGTGCCAGCGGTTACAAAGTCGATTCACCCCTCCACTTT. Its translation is CASGYKVDSPLHF.

The V call is TRBV30, the J call TRBJ1-2; maybe TRBD1 (5 bases). Germline loops: CDR1 GTSNPN, CDR2 SVGIG (reference sequence). This CDR3 contains 13 residues. V lost 8 bases to trimming and J lost 3 bases, with 16 bases between them. The CDR3 DNA sequence: TGTGCCAATCTCAGGGTGACGGACTATGGCTACACCTTC. Amino acids: CANLRVTDYGYTF. The full variable domain, with the rest looked up from reference TRBV30 and TRBJ1-2, is SQTIHQWPATLVQPVGSPLSLECTVEGTSNPNLYWYRQAAGRGLQLLFYSVGIGQISSEVPQNLSASRPQDRQFILSSKKLLLSDSGFYLCANLRVTDYGYTFGSGTRLTVV.

V is TRBV7-8 and J is TRBJ1-5; D might be TRBD1 (5 bases). V lost 5 bases, J lost 1 base, and 15 bases lay in between. Per germline, CDR1 SGHVS and CDR2 FQNEAQ. The CDR3 consists of 16 residues. CDR3 DNA sequence: TGTGCCAGCAGCCCATTTCTGAGACAGAGCAATCAGCCCCAGCATTTT. Amino acid sequence: CASSPFLRQSNQPQHF.

V is TRBV5-1 and J is TRBJ1-6; D might be TRBD1 (6 bases). Germline V lookup: CDR1 SGHRS, CDR2 YFSETQ. V lost 4 bases and J lost 13, with 15 bases in between. The CDR3 has 13 residues. The CDR3 nucleotides are TGCGCCAGCAGCGCCCGAGGGGGTAATCCCCTCCACTTT. Residues: CASSARGGNPLHF.

Points on this clone: A read error may produce the germline difference seen at one junction end. V is TRBV6-1 and J is TRBJ2-7, with D perhaps TRBD1 (6 bases). CDR1 and CDR2 (germline): MNHNS, SASEGT. The CDR3 loop spans 15 amino acids. CDR3 amino acids: CASREATGPTYEQYF. CDR3 coding DNA: TGTGCCAGCAGAGAAGCGACAGGTCCTACCTACGAGCAGTACTTC.

J is TRBJ1-5 and V is TRBV10-3; D ambiguous. Trimming left V 3 bases short and J 7 bases short, with 7 bases between. CDR1 and CDR2 from the germline V gene are ENHRY and SYGVKD. The CDR3 consists of 12 residues. The chain's CDR3 is CAISDWEQPQHF. CDR3 DNA sequence: TGTGCCATCAGTGATTGGGAGCAGCCCCAGCATTTT.

This CDR3 is CASSLQGATDTQYF. CDR3 DNA: TGCGCCAGCAGCCTTCAGGGGGCCACAGATACGCAGTATTTT. V usage is TRBV5-1 and J usage is TRBJ2-3; the match to TRBD1 covers 8 bases. CDR3 length equals 14 residues. V dropped 4 bases and J dropped 2; count of bases not matched to a gene: 3. Germline V CDR1 and CDR2: SGHRS, YFSETQ.

The chain uses TRBV7-9 and TRBJ1-4; 8 positions match TRBD1. From germline, CDR1 is SEHNR and CDR2 FQNEAQ (reference sequence). The CDR3 totals 15 residues. The ends lost 7 bases at V and 10 bases at J; junction bases unmatched: 14. Here the CDR3 reads CASTPFVGQGGKLFF. The CDR3 coding sequence is TGTGCCAGCACCCCTTTCGTAGGACAGGGTGGAAAACTGTTTTTT.

This clone was seen only a few times. J is TRBJ1-6 and V is TRBV6-5; TRBD1 aligns across 7 bases. This CDR3 spans 15 amino acids. From germline, CDR1 is MNHEY and CDR2 SVGAGI. V was clipped by 0 bases and J by 7 bases; unmatched bases: 3. The CDR3 reads CASSYSDRANSPLHF. CDR3 coding DNA: TGTGCCAGCAGTTACTCCGACAGGGCAAATTCACCCCTCCACTTT.

The chain uses TRBV5-8 and TRBJ1-5, with unresolved D. Looked up from germline, CDR1 is SGHTS and CDR2 is YDEGEE. Trimming removed 1 base from V and 4 bases from J, with 6 bases in between. The CDR3 loop spans 13 amino acids. The CDR3 sequence is CASSLSRNQPQHF. The CDR3 nucleotides read TGTGCCAGCAGCTTGTCCAGGAATCAGCCCCAGCATTTT.

This clone was recorded a few times. The chain is built from TRBV2 and TRBJ2-7; D perhaps matches TRBD1 (5 bases). The CDR3 sequence is 13 residues long. CDR1 and CDR2 from the germline V gene are SNHLY and FYNNEI. With 6 bases removed from V and 3 bases from J, the gap between germline ends came to 12 bases. Here the CDR3 DNA reads TGTGCCAGCAGCCCAGGGCGGCACTACGAGCAGTACTTC. Its translation: CASSPGRHYEQYF.

CDR3 sequence: CASSPPLRETQYF. The CDR3, as DNA: TGTGCCAGCTCACCACCGTTGAGGGAGACCCAGTACTTC. The rearrangement links TRBV18 to TRBJ2-5; D is undetermined. The germline V gene encodes CDR1 KGHSH and CDR2 LQKENI. The CDR3 is 13 amino acids. V lost 0 bases and J lost 5, with 7 bases in between.

This chain uses TRBV12-3 or TRBV12-4 with TRBJ1-4; TRBD1 matches 8 bases. The V and J ends lost 5 bases and 5 bases, in that order; junction bases with no gene match: 1. The CDR3 is 13 residues long. The CDR3 nucleotides read TGTGCCAGCAGTCGACAGGGGAATGAAAAACTGTTTTTT. This sequence encodes CASSRQGNEKLFF.

The gene calls are TRBV6-6 and TRBJ2-7; D remains ambiguous. V was clipped by 6 bases and J by 4 bases, with 10 bases between them. This CDR3 spans 12 amino acids. Germline lookup yields CDR1 MNHNY and CDR2 SVGAGI (reference sequence). The CDR3 nucleotides are TGTGCCAGCAGCCCCTCTCGTTACGAGCAGTACTTC. This codes for CASSPSRYEQYF.

This chain links TRBV10-3 with TRBJ2-5, with 11 nucleotides matching TRBD2. CDR3 length: 15 residues. Looked up from germline, CDR1 is ENHRY and CDR2 is SYGVKD. The junction had 1 base not matched to a gene; V was cut back by 3 bases and J by 1 base. For the CDR3, the DNA is TGTGCCATCAGTGACCTAGCGGGGGGCCAAGAGACCCAGTACTTC. Its translation is CAISDLAGGQETQYF.

The chain uses TRBV5-5 and TRBJ1-4, with D possibly being TRBD1 (6 bases). Germline V CDR1 and CDR2: SGHKS, YYEKEE (reference sequence). The CDR3 is 14 residues long. V was cut by 1 base and J by 5 bases, with 9 bases left in between. This CDR3 reads CASSLPGVNEKLFF. The CDR3 DNA reads TGTGCCAGCAGCTTGCCAGGGGTAAATGAAAAACTGTTTTTT.